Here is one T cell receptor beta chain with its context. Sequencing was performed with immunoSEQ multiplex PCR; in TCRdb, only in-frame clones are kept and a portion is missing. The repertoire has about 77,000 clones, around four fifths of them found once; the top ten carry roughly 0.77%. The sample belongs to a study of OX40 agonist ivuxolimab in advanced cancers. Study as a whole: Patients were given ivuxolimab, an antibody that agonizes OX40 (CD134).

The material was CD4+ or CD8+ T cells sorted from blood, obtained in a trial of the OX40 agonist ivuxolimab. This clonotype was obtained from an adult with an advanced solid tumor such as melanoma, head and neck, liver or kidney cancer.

The CDR3 here is CASSPLGLAGGNEQFF. The CDR3 region has the DNA TGTGCCAGCAGTCCCCTGGGACTAGCGGGGGGGAATGAGCAGTTCTTC. V and J are TRBV28 and TRBJ2-1; 16 bases map to TRBD2. Germline lookup yields CDR1 MDHEN and CDR2 SYDVKM. The J segment lost 7 bases and the V segment lost 5 bases, leaving 5 bases of the junction unmatched. The CDR3 is 16 residues long.